This T cell receptor (beta chain) appears in the sequencing data of a study of post-analysis software for immune sequencing data. Trimming stripped 0 bases from V and 2 bases from J, with 15 bases between. CDR3 size: 17 residues. This clonotype showed up just a few times. The antigen remains undetermined. Study observations and caveats: TRBV segments more frequent in patients than in controls numbered a few and included TRBV5-6, TRBV5-1 and TRBV20-1. Normalized Chao1 diversity in multiple sclerosis patients fell significantly below that of controls.

Prepared TCR beta cDNA libraries contained unique molecular identifiers. TCRdb analysed the PCR reads with MiXCR anew, one entry per CDR3 protein. The sample has roughly 600,000 distinct CDR3 sequences; around 40% are singletons. Sequenced sample: blood. The chain recombines TRBV12-3 or TRBV12-4 with TRBJ2-3; tentatively, D is TRBD2 (7 bases). The TCR originated in a girl aged 10 to 17 with multiple sclerosis. CDR3 in amino acids: CASSLALGGGHTDTQYF. The DNA of the CDR3 is TGTGCCAGCAGTTTAGCGCTAGGCGGGGGACACACAGATACGCAGTATTTT.